The entry below gives a single T cell receptor beta chain sequence along with its context. This clonotype was picked up a small number of times. Its antigen specificity is not known. Within one base of it there is no much larger clone, and no base qualities were kept. The entry originates in a study of T-cell memory formation after mild COVID-19 listed by TCRdb under 2021. Background on the whole study: Most TCR sequence clusters were specific to one of the two donors. Longitudinal TCRalpha and TCRbeta repertoire sequencing tracked T-cell clones expanding and contracting after mild COVID-19 in a couple of donors. Two young, previously healthy adult volunteers made up the cohort, one male and one female.

Paper-wide results and their limitations: Whether the second-wave clones peaking on day 37 were SARS-CoV-2 specific was not confirmed. Only a couple of mild cases were covered by the study, and larger cohorts that include severe cases with pre-infection samples were considered necessary. Contracting CD4+ clones were found mainly in CM and EM memory subsets, while CD8+ clones were enriched in EMRA. Clones that contracted from day 15 to 85 showed balanced CD4/CD8 phenotypes, whereas a second wave of clones that expanded from day 15 to 37 leaned towards CD4+. The detection of some responding clones in pre-infection memory suggests that pre-existing cross-reactive memory T cells joined the SARS-CoV-2 response.

Ficoll-Paque density gradient centrifugation was the method used to isolate PBMCs. Reads for this sample came from an Illumina NovaSeq 6000. TCRalpha and TCRbeta cDNA libraries were constructed by 5'RACE with constant-segment primers, with sample barcodes and unique molecular identifiers being introduced. Trizol reagent was used to extract RNA from every sample. Amplification of the libraries took two PCR steps, and the second step added a second sample barcode plus Illumina TruSeq adapters. Libraries were sequenced on an Illumina NovaSeq with 2 x 150 bp paired-end reads. The paper's data handling went like this. The reads were demultiplexed and collapsed into UMI-guided consensus sequences using migec v1.2.7. Using mixcr v2.1.11, UMI consensuses were aligned to TRA and TRB V and J templates and then assembled into clonotypes. Expanded or contracted clonotypes were those called significant by both edgeR and NoisET, with noise models trained on biological replicates. For edgeR calls, the thresholds were a false discovery rate-adjusted p below 0.01 and a log2 fold-change of 1. As an exploratory analysis of dynamics, max-normalized trajectories of the 1000 most abundant clonotypes were examined by PCA with hierarchical clustering. Separately sequenced CD4+ and CD8+ repertoires were used to assign a CD4 or CD8 phenotype to each responding clone. The public reads were run again by TCRdb, first through fastp at Q25 and then through MiXCR, and only productive beta chains were kept. All rows with the same CDR3 protein become a single entry with the most common DNA and genes. TCRdb, rather than the study authors, made the V and J calls. The table for this sample lists approximately 350,000 distinct CDR3 sequences; under 30% of them were counted only once. The ten largest clones take up approximately 15% of the sample.

The CDR3 runs 15 amino acids, cysteine and phenylalanine included. The read is trimmed to its CDR3 DNA, 45 bases read in frame from base 1. The trim is 8 bases for V and 2 bases for J, with a gap of 19 bases between the germline ends. CDR1 MNHEY and CDR2 SVGEGT are derived from the germline V gene. Sequenced sample: PBMCs or a T cell subset sorted from them (not recorded which). This receptor was identified in an adult woman who had mild COVID-19 (a few samples of this study predate the infection). The sample titles of this study are shuffled in the database, so cell type and time point are left out; the donor was told from shared clones. The sequence links TRBV6-2 or TRBV6-3 to TRBJ2-7; a weak D assignment points to TRBD2 (5 bases agree). The nucleotide sequence is TGTGCCAGCGGCCCGGGCGAAGCGGTCCCCTACGAGCAGTACTTC. It translates as CASGPGEAVPYEQYF.